Following are 5 T cell receptor beta chains from one sample sequenced in a study of regulatory T cells in long-lasting Graves disease (dated by TCRdb to the early 2020s). Library preparation used multiplex PCR. The sequencer listed for this sample is Illumina HiSeq 4000. To build TCR beta libraries, CDR3 regions were amplified by Arm-PCR using iRepertoire HTBI primers. TCRdb redid the processing of the public reads, applying fastp at Q25 and MiXCR, and retained in-frame beta chains. Each CDR3 protein appears once, grouped with its most common genes and DNA. The sample data list roughly 500,000 distinct CDR3 sequences, and 20% to 25% of these were observed just once. About 6.6% of the sample is held by the ten biggest clonotypes. Per the publication, the time point label means: persistent/refractory GD, antithyroid drugs over 5 years with positive TRAb. For both TCR sequencing and RNA sequencing, RNA was extracted from PBMCs in TRIzol.

Sequencing was performed on peripheral blood mononuclear cells (PBMCs), taken when the disease was refractory, from a patient treated with antithyroid drugs. All receptors derive from a female donor with Graves disease.

This clonotype was detected ten times or more. This chain uses TRBV20-1 with TRBJ2-7, with TRBD1 identical over 7 bases. The CDR3 contains 12 residues. Germline trimming cut 5 bases from V and 6 bases from J; bases unmatched to any gene: 7. Germline V gene sequence: CDR1 DFQATT, CDR2 SNEGSKA (reference sequence). CDR3 in amino acids: CSAFPHRGEQYF. CDR3 DNA: TGCAGTGCTTTCCCTCACAGGGGCGAGCAGTACTTC.

A few counts support this clonotype. The chain couples TRBV12-3 or TRBV12-4 to TRBJ1-3; D gene ambiguous. There are 16 residues in the CDR3. Trimming cost V 3 bases and J 6 bases, with 18 bases left between them. For the CDR3, the DNA is TGTGCCAGCAGTTTTTTTCCAGAAACCCTTGAAAACACCATATATTTT. The encoded protein is CASSFFPETLENTIYF.

The chain is built from TRBV5-5 and TRBJ2-7; D uncertain. V was clipped by 0 bases and J by 2 bases, with 12 bases between them. This CDR3 comprises 15 residues. The V gene's germline CDR1 is SGHKS and CDR2 YYEKEE (reference sequence). CDR3: CASSLVGQQTYEQYF. The CDR3 nucleotides read TGTGCCAGCAGCTTGGTTGGTCAGCAGACCTACGAGCAGTACTTC. Based on the CDR3 plus reference TRBV5-5 and TRBJ2-7, the full variable domain is DAGVTQSPTHLIKTRGQQVTLRCSPISGHKSVSWYQQVLGQGPQFIFQYYEKEERGRGNFPDRFSARQFPNYSSELNVNALLLGDSALYLCASSLVGQQTYEQYFGPGTRLTVT.

This chain joins TRBV19 and TRBJ1-2; possibly TRBD1 for D (5 bases). Trimming stripped 1 base from V and 4 bases from J, with 13 bases between. Per the germline V gene, CDR1 is LNHDA and CDR2 is SQIVND (reference sequence). This CDR3 has 15 amino acids. CDR3 sequence: CASSIVSRAAYGYTF. The CDR3 DNA reads as TGTGCCAGTAGTATAGTTTCCAGGGCGGCCTATGGCTACACCTTC.

This clonotype was recorded a few times. The chain combines TRBV9 with TRBJ2-2; the match to TRBD2 covers 14 bases. The V segment lost 3 bases and the J segment 1 base; nucleotides outside the gene matches: 2. The CDR3 consists of 17 residues. Germline assignment: CDR1 SGDLS and CDR2 YYNGEE. The CDR3 DNA follows: TGTGCCAGCAGCGATGGACTAGCGGGGGGGAACACCGGGGAGCTGTTTTTT. It encodes CASSDGLAGGNTGELFF.